These 2 T cell receptor beta chains were sequenced from one sample in a study of blood T cells in healthy people across ages. Then a second PCR, running about 6 to 12 cycles, was carried out with a sample-barcoded 5' primer and a J-beta primer mix. TCRdb independently ran MiXCR on the 5' RACE reads; one entry per CDR3 protein. The sample holds 1,500,000 or so distinct CDR3 sequences, 35% to 45% seen once. The sample taken for sequencing was blood. These receptors all stem from a woman between 18 and 29 years old in good health.

The J gene is TRBJ2-7, the V gene TRBV5-1; TRBD1 might be the D (6 bases). The V gene lost 4 bases and the J gene lost 0 bases, with 14 bases spanning the gap. From germline, CDR1 is SGHRS and CDR2 YFSETQ. The CDR3 has 15 amino acids. The chain's CDR3 is CASSPTGIRSYEQYF. The CDR3, as DNA: TGCGCCAGCAGCCCCACAGGGATACGCTCCTACGAGCAGTACTTC.

V gene TRBV9 combines with J gene TRBJ2-7, with D maybe TRBD2 (6 bases). Deletions cut 4 bases from V and 2 bases from J, with 13 bases between. There are 14 residues in the CDR3. The germline gives CDR1 SGDLS, CDR2 YYNGEE. The CDR3 here is CASSIDGGPYEQYF. CDR3 DNA: TGTGCCAGCAGCATAGACGGGGGACCCTACGAGCAGTACTTC.